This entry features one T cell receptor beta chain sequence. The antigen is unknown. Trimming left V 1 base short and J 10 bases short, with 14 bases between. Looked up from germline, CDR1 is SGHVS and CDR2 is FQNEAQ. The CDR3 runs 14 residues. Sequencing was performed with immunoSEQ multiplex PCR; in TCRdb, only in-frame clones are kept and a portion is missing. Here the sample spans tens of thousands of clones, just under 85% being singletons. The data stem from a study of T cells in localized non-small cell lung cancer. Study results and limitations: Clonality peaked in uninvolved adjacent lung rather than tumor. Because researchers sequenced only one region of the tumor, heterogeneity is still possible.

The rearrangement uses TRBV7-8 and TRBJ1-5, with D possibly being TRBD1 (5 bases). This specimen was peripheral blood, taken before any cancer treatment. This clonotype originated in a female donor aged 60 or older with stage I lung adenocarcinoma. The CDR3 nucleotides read TGTGCCAGCAGCTTAGGGCAGGGCCTTCTCCCCCAGCATTTT. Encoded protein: CASSLGQGLLPQHF.